This T cell receptor beta chain was obtained from a study of blood T cell repertoires in COVID-19. Study at large: Sites across the United States, Italy and Spain contributed samples from acute and convalescent COVID-19. Nucleic acid was either cDNA or gDNA, and it came from T cells, B-cell-depleted T cells, or PBMCs.

Method: immunoSEQ multiplex PCR; TCRdb's copy keeps in-frame clones and lacks some. The profile shows 200,000 to 250,000 clones, around 84% of them singletons. The CDR3 sequence is 12 residues long. The V gene lost 4 bases and the J gene lost 10 bases, with 12 bases spanning the gap. Germline CDR1 reads SGHTS; CDR2 reads YDEGEE. Participant age was roughly 18 to 100 years, and participants resided in approximately 24 US areas. Among Cohort 3 donors, those recovered had two negative PCRs, clearance, or symptom resolution. This TCR came from a woman aged 40 to 50 who had recovered from COVID-19. Sequencing used PBMCs or T cells enriched from blood (not recorded which). This chain uses TRBV5-8 with TRBJ2-1; D ambiguous. The CDR3 protein is CASSPRRGEQFF. The CDR3 DNA reads TGTGCCAGCAGCCCGCGAAGAGGCGAGCAGTTCTTC.